This T cell receptor beta chain was sequenced during a study of preoperative IRX-2 immunotherapy in early breast cancer. The table came from immunoSEQ multiplex PCR; TCRdb's copy has only in-frame clones and leaves some out. The sample lists 30,000 to 45,000 clones, around 82% occurring once. Treatment: preoperative locoregional IRX-2 cytokine immunotherapy. Samples came from a phase Ib trial of preoperative locoregional IRX-2 cytokine immunotherapy. Germline CDR1 reads LNHDA; CDR2 reads SQIVND (reference sequence). Trimming stripped 6 bases from V and 0 bases from J, with 11 bases between. The length of the CDR3 is 15 residues.

This receptor was obtained from a human donor with breast cancer. Here the sequenced sample was lymph node tissue, taken after IRX-2 immunotherapy. V is TRBV19 and J is TRBJ1-4; D uncertain. The CDR3 DNA sequence: TGTGCCAGTAGCCGATACCGGGCAACTAATGAAAAACTGTTTTTT. This gives the protein CASSRYRATNEKLFF.